This TCR beta chain appears in the sequencing data of a study of vaccination effects on CD4 cells after COVID-19 (dated by TCRdb to 2022 to 2024). About the full investigation: In the ViraFEST assay, PBMC were stimulated with viral peptide pools, and antigen-specific CD4+ T cell clonotypes were then identified by expansion using TCR sequencing. Post-vaccine samples across the study were collected a median of 72 days after the second dose, with a range of 14 to 241. Under 2.5 million PBMC per well were cultured with around 10 ug/ml peptides in IMDM containing approximately 4.6% human AB serum, roughly 10 IU/ml IL-2 and gentamicin. SARS-CoV-2 spike-specific CD4+ TCR repertoires from before and after mRNA vaccination were compared in COVID-19 convalescent patients and in infection-naive vaccine recipients. Altogether, approximately 10 COVID-19 convalescent patients and 4 SARS-CoV-2-naive healthy vaccine recipients made up the full study. In the study, cultures from other donors were sequenced using the Oncomine TCR Beta short-read assay on an Illumina iSeq 100.

Libraries were constructed by the immunoSEQ multiplex PCR assay. DNA from the cultured and isolated CD4+ T cells underwent TCR beta CDR3 sequencing. Turning to the authors' computational methods: The analysis removed non-productive TCR sequences, trimmed reads to the CDR3 region, and retained only CDR3s that were 7 or more amino acids long. Antigen-specific clonotypes were identified with the MANAFEST web app by comparing expansion in peptide wells against reference cultures. Positive clones required FDR<0.05 expansion versus reference and all other wells, odds ratio above 5, and frequency above 0.1% in two replicate wells. Cross-reactive clonotypes were defined as significantly expanded in SARS-CoV-2 spike wells and in at least one common cold coronavirus spike condition. CDR3 similarity was assessed by Levenshtein distance using the stringdist R package, and unrooted trees were constructed with ape in R 3.6.1. TCRdb stores this immuneACCESS table with in-frame sequences only. Part of the clones is absent; in the studies checked, under half of the shortfall reflects unresolved V genes, and no reason is known for the rest. The V and J calls and clone size were taken over from that table, and D and trimming were inferred from the DNA. In this sample the table shows 45,000 to 55,000 clones, roughly two thirds of which occur a single time. The ten largest account for around 7% of the sample.

Concerning this clone itself: The specificity of this receptor is unknown. Per-base quality was not reported, and no clone a single base away is much larger than it.

After 10 days of culture, CD4+ T cells were isolated with the EasySep CD4+ T cell isolation kit. Each participant got two doses of an mRNA SARS-CoV-2 vaccine, either BNT162b2 or mRNA-1273. Healthy vaccine recipients had no prior SARS-CoV-2 infection, confirmed by negative nucleocapsid antibodies before and after vaccination. On days 3 and 7, half of the culture medium was replaced with fresh IL-2-containing medium. Unless noted otherwise, every peptide stimulation condition was grown in triplicate wells. Using Ficoll-Paque Plus gradient centrifugation, PBMC were separated from whole blood and then either used fresh or cryopreserved at -140C. Genomic DNA was extracted from cultured CD4+ T cells with the QIAamp micro DNA kit. What the work shows at the level of the full study, not this receptor alone: The study was limited by a small number of convalescent patients and lacked early post-infection timepoints. At late post-vaccination timepoints, both infection-induced and vaccine-induced clones showed marked clonal contraction, consistent with waning T cell responses. In healthy vaccine recipients, vaccine-induced clones were almost all SARS-CoV-2 mono-reactive, with only 1 of 255 cross-reactive with common cold coronaviruses.

From a lookup of the germline V gene, CDR1 and CDR2 are SGHRS and YFSETQ. Trimming at the junction amounts to 0 bases on V and 1 base on J, and the germline ends lie 5 bases apart. The cysteine opens and the phenylalanine closes a CDR3 of 15 amino acids. This entry keeps only the CDR3 DNA: 45 bases, framed from base 1. The sequence joins TRBV5-1 to TRBJ2-6, with the D gene not clear enough to name. This specimen consisted of CD4+ T cells from PBMCs cultured without peptide, obtained after COVID-19 vaccination. The sequence was obtained from a human donor who received a COVID-19 vaccine. The DNA sequence is TGCGCCAGCAGCTTGGGGAGATCTGGGGCCAACGTCCTGACTTTC. This is translated as CASSLGRSGANVLTF.